The 23 T cell receptor beta chains presented below share a single source sample, sequenced in a study of T cell responses to AZD1222 COVID-19 vaccine. The assay was immunoSEQ multiplex PCR, and TCRdb's table has in-frame clones only and misses some. This table has 140,000 to 150,000 clones, roughly 90% appearing once. The sequencing here drew on peripheral blood, taken on day 0 of AZD1222 vaccination. The receptors were sampled from an adult in good health.

The chain links TRBV4-3 to TRBJ2-2, with 14 positions matching TRBD2. The trim removed 1 base at V and 8 bases at J, leaving 3 bases unmatched. The length of the CDR3 is 16 residues. Germline-derived CDR1 and CDR2 are LGHNA and YSLEER. The CDR3 here is CASSQGLAGGEGELFF. The DNA of the CDR3 is TGCGCCAGCAGCCAAGGACTAGCGGGAGGGGAAGGGGAGCTGTTTTTT.

The chain couples TRBV6-1 to TRBJ1-1, with D perhaps matching TRBD1 (5 bases). Trimming pared 3 bases from V and 6 bases from J, leaving 5 bases between. There are 11 residues in the CDR3. Germline CDR1 is MNHNS and CDR2 is SASEGT. This CDR3 reads CASSDRAEAFF. DNA for the CDR3: TGTGCCAGCAGTGACAGGGCTGAAGCTTTCTTT.

The rearrangement joins TRBV19 to TRBJ1-1; D is possibly TRBD1 (5 bases). The length of the CDR3 is 14 residues. CDR1 and CDR2 (germline): LNHDA, SQIVND (reference sequence). Between the trimmed V and J ends, which lost 7 bases and 0 bases, there was a span of 12 bases. The CDR3 sequence: CASTHGGVNTEAFF. The CDR3 DNA reads TGTGCCAGTACCCATGGGGGGGTGAACACTGAAGCTTTCTTT.

V is TRBV4-3 and J is TRBJ2-7, with TRBD2 identical over 9 bases. Germline loops: CDR1 LGHNA, CDR2 YSLEER. V was clipped by 0 bases and J by 5 bases; unmatched bases: 8. CDR3 length: 16 amino acids. The CDR3: CASSQDNAGGFDEQYF. CDR3 DNA sequence: TGCGCCAGCAGCCAAGATAATGCGGGGGGGTTCGACGAGCAGTACTTC.

The chain links TRBV20-1 to TRBJ1-4; D gene ambiguous. The CDR3 is 11 amino acids. Germline V lookup: CDR1 DFQATT, CDR2 SNEGSKA (reference sequence). The V gene lost 5 bases and the J gene lost 8 bases, with 9 bases spanning the gap. This chain's CDR3 is CSAWVEEKLFF. CDR3 nucleotides: TGCAGTGCTTGGGTGGAAGAAAAACTGTTTTTT.

The rearrangement links TRBV7-9 to TRBJ1-5; D unresolved. The germline V gene encodes CDR1 SEHNR and CDR2 FQNEAQ (reference sequence). V was cut by 5 bases and J by 2 bases, with 7 bases left in between. The CDR3 loop spans 13 amino acids. CDR3 protein: CASSRVGNQPQHF. The CDR3 DNA sequence: TGTGCCAGCAGCCGCGTTGGCAATCAGCCCCAGCATTTT.

Only one count was recorded for this clone. The chain combines TRBV10-3 with TRBJ1-4; no clear D gene. The CDR3 contains 15 residues. Between the trimmed V and J ends, which lost 4 bases and 4 bases, there was a span of 13 bases. The germline V gene encodes CDR1 ENHRY and CDR2 SYGVKD. The CDR3 loop is CAISVSTEFNEKLFF. CDR3 nucleotides: TGTGCCATCAGTGTATCGACTGAGTTTAATGAAAAACTGTTTTTT.

In its sample, this clone was seen once. The rearrangement links TRBV12-5 to TRBJ1-5; possible D gene TRBD1, 6 bases. CDR1 is LGHNT, CDR2 FRNRAP, per germline. The CDR3 totals 17 residues. V gave up 0 bases and J gave up 0 bases, with 12 bases separating them. The CDR3 DNA is TGTGCTAGTGGTTTGGTACAGGGAGGCTATAGCAATCAGCCCCAGCATTTT. Its protein is CASGLVQGGYSNQPQHF.

This sequence joins TRBV19 and TRBJ2-7; D is ambiguous. Germline CDR1 reads LNHDA; CDR2 reads SQIVND (reference sequence). V was trimmed by 3 bases and J by 0 bases, leaving 12 bases between them. CDR3 length: 15 amino acids. The CDR3 DNA reads TGTGCCAGTAGTATTAAGGGCCGAAGCTCCTACGAGCAGTACTTC. It translates to CASSIKGRSSYEQYF.

This chain uses TRBV11-1 with TRBJ2-1; a possible D gene is TRBD2 (6 bases). The V end lost 6 bases, the J end lost 5 bases, and 20 bases lay between the germline ends. Germline loops: CDR1 SGHAT, CDR2 FQDESV (reference sequence). This CDR3 has 16 amino acids. CDR3 sequence: CASRSQTGGRDNEQFF. In nucleotides, the CDR3 is TGTGCCAGCAGATCACAGACCGGGGGAAGGGACAATGAGCAGTTCTTC.

This rearrangement joins TRBV18 to TRBJ1-1; possible D gene TRBD1, 5 bases. Germline V gene data show CDR1 as KGHSH and CDR2 as LQKENI. CDR3 length: 14 residues. Trimming removed 3 bases at V and 0 bases at J, with 8 bases between. The chain's CDR3 is CASSPRDLNTEAFF. The CDR3 DNA follows: TGTGCCAGCTCACCCAGGGACCTGAACACTGAAGCTTTCTTT.

The V and J genes are TRBV5-5 and TRBJ1-1; D call uncertain. The CDR3 sequence is 14 residues long. Germline CDR1 is SGHKS and CDR2 is YYEKEE (reference sequence). Deletions cut 2 bases from V and 0 bases from J, with 8 bases between. CDR3 amino acids: CASSLQLMNTEAFF. In DNA form, the CDR3 reads TGTGCCAGCAGCTTACAACTTATGAACACTGAAGCTTTCTTT. Full variable domain (rest looked up from reference TRBV5-5 and TRBJ1-1): DAGVTQSPTHLIKTRGQQVTLRCSPISGHKSVSWYQQVLGQGPQFIFQYYEKEERGRGNFPDRFSARQFPNYSSELNVNALLLGDSALYLCASSLQLMNTEAFFGQGTRLTVV.

The rearrangement uses TRBV11-3 and TRBJ2-1; a weak D match, TRBD2 (6 bases). CDR3 length: 16 residues. Trimming took 1 base from V and 0 from J, leaving 10 bases between them. Looked up from germline, CDR1 is SGHNT and CDR2 is YENEEA. The DNA for the CDR3 is TGTGCCAGCAGCTTAGTTGCGGGACCCTCCTACAATGAGCAGTTCTTC. Translated, it gives CASSLVAGPSYNEQFF.

The chain employs TRBV7-9 and TRBJ2-7; D gene ambiguous. The V end lost 0 bases, the J end lost 3 bases, and 9 bases lay between the germline ends. The CDR3 has 14 residues. Looked up from germline, CDR1 is SEHNR and CDR2 is FQNEAQ (reference sequence). The CDR3, as DNA: TGTGCCAGCAGCTTAGCGAAGGGTTACTACGAGCAGTACTTC. It specifies CASSLAKGYYEQYF.

The chain is built from TRBV5-1 and TRBJ2-1; weak D call: TRBD2 (6 bases). The V gene's germline CDR1 is SGHRS and CDR2 YFSETQ. The CDR3 is 15 amino acids. The V end was cut by 4 bases, the J end by 10 bases, with 21 bases between. The CDR3 DNA reads TGCGCCAGCAGCCCCGAGGGACTCCTCCAAGGGGAGCAGTTCTTC. Protein product: CASSPEGLLQGEQFF.

This chain joins TRBV15 and TRBJ2-3, with D hard to call. V was clipped by 9 bases and J by 0 bases, with 10 bases between them. This CDR3 has 13 amino acids. The germline CDR1 and CDR2 sequences are LNHNV and YYDKDF (reference sequence). DNA for the CDR3: TGTGCCACGAGGACGGGCAGCACAGATACGCAGTATTTT. This codes for CATRTGSTDTQYF.

The V gene is TRBV6-4, the J gene TRBJ2-3, with D tentatively TRBD2 (7 bases). V lost 2 bases, J lost 5 bases, and 11 bases lay in between. From germline, CDR1 is MRHNA and CDR2 SNTAGT. This CDR3 has 14 residues. The CDR3 sequence: CASSDKGGQDTQYF. Written as DNA, the CDR3 is TGTGCCAGCAGTGACAAGGGGGGGCAAGATACGCAGTATTTT.

This chain joins TRBV11-3 and TRBJ2-5, with D perhaps matching TRBD1 (5 bases). Germline-derived CDR1 and CDR2 are SGHNT and YENEEA. The V end was cut by 2 bases, the J end by 1 base, with 11 bases between. The CDR3 is made up of 15 amino acids. The CDR3, as DNA: TGTGCCAGCAGCTTACTGTTAGGGGCCCAAGAGACCCAGTACTTC. Translated: CASSLLLGAQETQYF.

This rearrangement joins TRBV2 to TRBJ1-2; possibly TRBD1 for D (6 bases). In germline, CDR1 is SNHLY, CDR2 FYNNEI. The V and J ends lost 9 bases and 0 bases respectively, with 8 bases between them. The CDR3 extends over 12 amino acids. This CDR3 is CARQGSNYGYTF. The CDR3 region has the DNA TGTGCCAGACAGGGTTCTAACTATGGCTACACCTTC.

The chain carries TRBV6-5 and TRBJ2-1; 7 nucleotides line up with TRBD1. Germline assignment: CDR1 MNHEY and CDR2 SVGAGI. Unmatched junction bases numbered 4, after V lost 0 bases and J lost 5 bases. The CDR3 has 15 amino acids. CDR3 sequence: CASSYSGGGNNEQFF. The CDR3 region has the DNA TGTGCCAGCAGTTACTCAGGGGGCGGTAACAATGAGCAGTTCTTC.

The chain employs TRBV12-3 or TRBV12-4 and TRBJ2-5; no clear D. V was pared by 6 bases and J by 2 bases, with 7 bases between. The CDR3 extends over 12 amino acids. In DNA form, the CDR3 reads TGTGCCAGCAGCCGGCTACAAGAGACCCAGTACTTC. It specifies CASSRLQETQYF.

The rearrangement uses TRBV7-8 and TRBJ1-4, with D perhaps matching TRBD1 (5 bases). Germline V CDR1 and CDR2: SGHVS, FQNEAQ. Trimming shortened V by 5 bases and J by 0 bases, and 13 bases separated the two germline ends. CDR3 length equals 16 residues. The CDR3 DNA reads TGTGCCAGCAGCAAGCGGACACTTGCAACTAATGAAAAACTGTTTTTT. Protein sequence: CASSKRTLATNEKLFF.

This chain uses TRBV3-1 (or the pseudogene TRBV3-2) with TRBJ2-2; 10 bases agree with TRBD1. The germline V gene has CDR1 LGHDT and CDR2 YNNKEL (reference sequence). The CDR3 totals 14 residues. The trim removed 11 bases at V and 6 bases at J, leaving 9 bases unmatched. The CDR3 coding sequence is TGTGCCTCGCGACAGGGGGCTTCATCCGGGGAGCTGTTTTTT. This translates into CASRQGASSGELFF.